A single sample gave rise to the 28 T cell receptor beta chains below, sequenced in a study of T cells in Graves' hyperthyroidism and ophthalmopathy. The TCR beta CDR3 regions underwent amplification using RNA transcripts as the source. Researchers ran a first-round RT-PCR on the TCR CDR3 using the HTBI primer set. TCRdb re-called the multiplex PCR reads through MiXCR, storing one row per CDR3 protein. The data show approximately 480,000 distinct CDR3 sequences, less than 25% seen once. The material sequenced was blood. These receptors were collected from a man aged 18 to 29 with Graves' hyperthyroidism.

This clonotype came up many times. The chain joins TRBV10-3 to TRBJ1-2; D is undetermined. Between the trimmed V and J ends, which lost 3 bases and 4 bases, there was a span of 18 bases. Germline CDR1 ENHRY, CDR2 SYGVKD. The CDR3 loop spans 16 amino acids. The CDR3 DNA is TGTGCCATCAGTGAATCCATCACCCGGTTGGCCTATGGCTACACCTTC. Protein: CAISESITRLAYGYTF.

This clonotype was detected ten times or more. The V call is TRBV6-2 or TRBV6-3, the J call TRBJ2-2, with 9 bases fitting TRBD1. V was clipped by 8 bases and J by 3 bases; unmatched bases: 4. CDR3 length: 14 residues. The germline V gene encodes CDR1 MNHEY and CDR2 SVGEGT. The CDR3 DNA is TGTGCCAGCTTCCGGACAGGGGACACCGGGGAGCTGTTTTTT. Translated: CASFRTGDTGELFF.

Many counts were recorded for this clonotype. The chain links TRBV12-3 or TRBV12-4 to TRBJ2-4, with D possibly being TRBD1 (6 bases). This CDR3 is built from 15 residues. Trimming shortened V by 7 bases and J by 3 bases, and 16 bases separated the two germline ends. CDR3 region: CASTHREEGKNIQYF. CDR3 DNA: TGTGCCAGCACCCACAGGGAAGAGGGCAAAAACATTCAGTACTTC.

In this sample, this clonotype turned up many times. The chain combines TRBV6-1 with TRBJ1-1; no clear D gene. The V end was cut by 6 bases, the J end by 6 bases, with 17 bases between. The length of the CDR3 is 14 residues. The germline CDR1 and CDR2 sequences are MNHNS and SASEGT. In DNA, the CDR3 is TGTGCCAGCAGACCGGAGGGCGGAAACCCTGAAGCTTTCTTT. Protein sequence: CASRPEGGNPEAFF.

This clonotype was found a few times. Being one base from a much bigger clone, this may be a read error. The gene calls are TRBV2 and TRBJ2-7, with D tentatively TRBD2 (7 bases). The CDR3 totals 14 residues. The ends were cut back, 8 bases at V and 1 base at J, with 15 bases in the middle. Germline-derived CDR1 and CDR2 are SNHLY and FYNNEI. The CDR3 nucleotides read TGTGCCAGCGTCCCCGAGGGGGGGTCCTACGAGCAGTACTTC. It specifies CASVPEGGSYEQYF.

This clonotype has a count of ten or more. This rearrangement joins TRBV30 to TRBJ1-2; D unresolved. Germline V lookup: CDR1 GTSNPN, CDR2 SVGIG (reference sequence). V dropped 0 bases and J dropped 6 bases, with 5 bases sitting between them. The CDR3 has 11 amino acids. CDR3 sequence (DNA): TGTGCCTGGAGTGTAGATAATGGCTACACCTTC. This sequence encodes CAWSVDNGYTF.

This clonotype was counted a single time. The CDR3 loop reads CASSGMGGTEAFF. The CDR3 coding sequence is TGTGCCAGCAGCGGGATGGGGGGCACTGAAGCTTTCTTT. The chain couples TRBV2 to TRBJ1-1; maybe TRBD1 (5 bases). Germline CDR1 is SNHLY and CDR2 is FYNNEI. V lost 6 bases and J 4 bases, leaving 12 bases between the germline ends. The CDR3 consists of 13 residues.

This clonotype was observed many times. The genes are TRBV6-1 and TRBJ2-7; possible D gene TRBD1, 6 bases. The V gene's germline CDR1 is MNHNS and CDR2 SASEGT. CDR3 size: 13 residues. Trimming stripped 4 bases from V and 3 bases from J, with 10 bases between. The CDR3 sequence: CASSAAGDYEQYF. The CDR3 DNA is TGTGCCAGCAGTGCGGCAGGGGACTACGAGCAGTACTTC.

For this clonotype: A much larger clonotype is one base distant, so this may be a read error. The chain is built from TRBV19 and TRBJ2-2; a weak D match, TRBD1 (5 bases). With 7 bases removed from V and 0 bases from J, the gap between germline ends came to 15 bases. The germline V gene has CDR1 LNHDA and CDR2 SQIVND (reference sequence). The CDR3 loop spans 16 amino acids. CDR3 region: CASMDGAATNTGELFF. In DNA, the CDR3 is TGTGCCAGTATGGATGGGGCAGCTACGAACACCGGGGAGCTGTTTTTT. The full variable domain, rest sourced from reference TRBV19 and TRBJ2-2, is DGGITQSPKYLFRKEGQNVTLSCEQNLNHDAMYWYRQDPGQGLRLIYYSQIVNDFQKGDIAEGYSVSREKKESFPLTVTSAQKNPTAFYLCASMDGAATNTGELFFGEGSRLTVL.

J is TRBJ1-2 and V is TRBV5-8; a weak D match, TRBD1 (5 bases). Germline values: CDR1 SGHTS, CDR2 YDEGEE. This CDR3 spans 15 amino acids. The V and J ends lost 3 bases and 6 bases respectively, with 18 bases between them. CDR3 sequence reads: CASSSRQTLMDGYTF. The CDR3 DNA reads as TGTGCCAGCAGCTCGCGACAGACACTTATGGATGGCTACACCTTC.

This clonotype came up many times. The CDR3 sequence: CASSMGTGHQETQYF. Written as DNA, the CDR3 is TGTGCCAGTAGTATGGGGACAGGCCACCAAGAGACCCAGTACTTC. The rearrangement joins TRBV19 to TRBJ2-5; 8 nucleotides agree with TRBD1. Germline CDR1 is LNHDA and CDR2 is SQIVND (reference sequence). The CDR3 covers 15 residues. Trimming cost V 3 bases and J 0 bases; bases outside gene matches: 3.

This clonotype was recorded at least ten times. The rearrangement links TRBV6-1 to TRBJ2-7; perhaps TRBD1 as D (6 bases). This CDR3 contains 13 residues. V was pared by 4 bases and J by 6 bases, with 13 bases between. Per the germline V gene, CDR1 is MNHNS and CDR2 is SASEGT. The CDR3 DNA sequence: TGTGCCAGCAGTGCGCAGGGGTGGTCCGAGCAGTACTTC. The encoded protein is CASSAQGWSEQYF.

This clonotype was seen many times. J is TRBJ2-7 and V is TRBV11-1, with a possible D match to TRBD1 (6 bases). CDR3 length equals 11 residues. Deletions cut 5 bases from V and 6 bases from J, with 8 bases between. Germline V CDR1 and CDR2: SGHAT, FQDESV (reference sequence). The CDR3 nucleotides read TGTGCCAGCAGCACAGGGACCGAGCAGTACTTC. It translates to CASSTGTEQYF.

The rearrangement uses TRBV3-1 and TRBJ1-6; the D is unclear. This CDR3 region has 16 residues. Trimming left V 0 bases short and J 7 bases short, with 13 bases between. Germline CDR1 is LGHDT and CDR2 is YNNKEL (reference sequence). The DNA of the CDR3 is TGTGCCAGCAGCCAAGATGGAGGGCGGGTGAATTCACCCCTCCACTTT. It yields the protein CASSQDGGRVNSPLHF.

This clonotype was counted ten times or more. V usage is TRBV7-6 and J usage is TRBJ1-2, with TRBD1 identical over 9 bases. The germline V gene encodes CDR1 SGHVS and CDR2 FNYEAQ. CDR3 length: 15 residues. With V trimmed by 1 base and J by 7 bases, 7 bases remained unmatched. CDR3 protein: CASSLGGGQGSGYTF. The CDR3 bases are TGTGCCAGCAGCTTAGGGGGGGGACAGGGCTCTGGCTACACCTTC.

At least ten counts were recorded for this clonotype. This chain links TRBV28 with TRBJ1-5; 11 bases agree with TRBD1. CDR3 size: 15 residues. CDR1 is MDHEN, CDR2 SYDVKM, per germline. The V and J ends lost 5 bases and 4 bases, in that order; junction bases with no gene match: 4. For the CDR3, the DNA is TGTGCCAGCAGTGGCGGGACAGGGGGGAATCAGCCCCAGCATTTT. Its protein is CASSGGTGGNQPQHF.

This clonotype came up a few times. The V call is TRBV5-1, the J call TRBJ1-2; 7 bases are shared with TRBD1. V lost 2 bases, J lost 4 bases, and 11 bases stayed unmatched. Germline CDR1 and CDR2: SGHRS and YFSETQ. The CDR3 totals 16 residues. This chain's CDR3 is CASSFSPGTETYGYTF. CDR3 bases: TGCGCCAGCAGCTTTAGTCCCGGGACAGAAACCTATGGCTACACCTTC.

The sample holds many counts of this clonotype. V usage is TRBV6-1 and J usage is TRBJ1-1, with D uncertain. Trimming stripped 6 bases from V and 6 bases from J, with 11 bases between. The CDR3 has 12 residues. Germline V gives CDR1 MNHNS, CDR2 SASEGT. This CDR3 reads CASRPSLAEAFF. As DNA, the CDR3 is TGTGCCAGCAGGCCAAGTTTGGCTGAAGCTTTCTTT.

The genes are TRBV28 and TRBJ1-1, with TRBD1 matching 9 bases. The CDR3 consists of 13 residues. J gave up 7 bases and V 8 bases, and 8 bases lay outside the gene matches. Germline CDR1 MDHEN, CDR2 SYDVKM. This CDR3 is CASHTGGRFEAFF. In DNA, the CDR3 is TGTGCCAGCCATACAGGGGGCAGGTTTGAAGCTTTCTTT.

This clonotype was recorded many times. The rearrangement uses TRBV4-2 and TRBJ1-1, with D perhaps TRBD1 (5 bases). Germline V CDR1 and CDR2: LGHNA, YNFKEQ. Trimming shortened V by 4 bases and J by 4 bases, and 16 bases separated the two germline ends. CDR3 length equals 15 residues. The CDR3 region is CASSPAREGGTEAFF. The CDR3 DNA reads as TGTGCCAGCAGCCCAGCCAGGGAAGGAGGCACTGAAGCTTTCTTT.

The chain has TRBV13 and TRBJ2-5; no clear D gene. V dropped 3 bases and J dropped 0 bases, with 8 bases sitting between them. The germline V gene has CDR1 PRHDT and CDR2 FYEKMQ (reference sequence). There are 14 residues in the CDR3. CDR3 sequence: CASSFEHNQETQYF. CDR3 sequence (DNA): TGTGCCAGCAGCTTCGAACACAACCAAGAGACCCAGTACTTC.

In its sample, this clonotype was seen many times. The genes are TRBV13 and TRBJ2-5; TRBD2 agrees at 12 bases. Per germline, CDR1 PRHDT and CDR2 FYEKMQ (reference sequence). V was pared by 5 bases and J by 0 bases, with 16 bases of the junction left unmatched. CDR3 length equals 20 residues. For the CDR3, the DNA is TGTGCCAGCAGCCGATCCCTAACATGGACTAGCGGGGCGGACCAAGAGACCCAGTACTTC. Translation: CASSRSLTWTSGADQETQYF. Using reference TRBV13 and TRBJ2-5 for the parts outside the CDR3, the full variable domain is AAGVIQSPRHLIKEKRETATLKCYPIPRHDTVYWYQQGPGQDPQFLISFYEKMQSDKGSIPDRFSAQQFSDYHSELNMSSLELGDSALYFCASSRSLTWTSGADQETQYFGPGTRLLVL.

This clonotype was counted many times. The chain couples TRBV15 to TRBJ2-7; 9 bases are shared with TRBD1. V gave up 4 bases and J gave up 3 bases; unmatched junction bases: 4. Germline lookup yields CDR1 LNHNV and CDR2 YYDKDF (reference sequence). The CDR3 length is 14 residues. In DNA, the CDR3 is TGTGCCACCAGCAAAGGGACAGGGAACTACGAGCAGTACTTC. Translation: CATSKGTGNYEQYF.

The CDR3 region is CATIRTGSYTGELFF. The CDR3 DNA reads TGTGCCACAATAAGGACAGGGTCCTACACCGGGGAGCTGTTTTTT. The rearrangement uses TRBV12-3 or TRBV12-4 and TRBJ2-2; 8 positions match TRBD1. The CDR3 loop spans 15 amino acids. With V trimmed by 10 bases and J by 3 bases, 10 bases remained unmatched.

This clonotype was observed many times. The rearrangement joins TRBV28 to TRBJ1-2, with a tentative D call TRBD1 (5 bases). The V end was cut by 3 bases, the J end by 7 bases, with 15 bases between. The CDR3 sequence is 14 residues long. Per the germline V gene, CDR1 is MDHEN and CDR2 is SYDVKM. DNA of the CDR3: TGTGCCAGCAGTTTTCCAGGGAGGTCTTCTGGCTACACCTTC. Translation gives CASSFPGRSSGYTF.

There are a few counts of this clonotype. The J gene is TRBJ2-5, the V gene TRBV3-1; 7 bases map to TRBD1. Germline loops: CDR1 LGHDT, CDR2 YNNKEL (reference sequence). The CDR3 covers 14 residues. J was trimmed by 5 bases and V by 5 bases; bases with no gene match: 8. The CDR3 nucleotides read TGTGCCAGCAGCTCGGACAGGTTCGGGGAGACCCAGTACTTC. Translating it yields CASSSDRFGETQYF.

In this sample, this clonotype turned up many times. The DNA for the CDR3 is TGTGCCAGCACTAGAGGGGGTATCTCCTACGAGCAGTACTTC. Translating gives CASTRGGISYEQYF. The chain joins TRBV28 to TRBJ2-7; possibly TRBD1 for D (6 bases). The CDR3 spans 14 residues. V lost 7 bases, J lost 0 bases, and 13 bases lay in between. Germline assignment: CDR1 MDHEN and CDR2 SYDVKM.

This clonotype was seen ten or more times. Its ends do not fully match the called genes, so a read error is possible. The chain is built from TRBV12-3 or TRBV12-4 and TRBJ1-1, with D tentatively TRBD1 (5 bases). CDR3 length: 12 residues. CDR3 nucleotides: TGTGCCAGCAGCTTAGTCCCAGGGGAAGCTTTCTTT. Translating gives CASSLVPGEAFF.